This T cell receptor beta chain was captured in a study of T cell changes during pregnancy in multiple sclerosis. Sequencing was performed with immunoSEQ multiplex PCR; in TCRdb, only in-frame clones are kept and a portion is missing. This table holds around 100,000 clones, roughly 92% found once. The CDR3 consists of 15 residues. Germline V gives CDR1 SGHRS, CDR2 YFSETQ. Trimming removed 0 bases from V and 3 bases from J, with 11 bases in between. This TCR derives from a female donor with multiple sclerosis, enrolled in a pregnancy study. The sequencing here drew on peripheral blood, taken after pregnancy. This chain links TRBV5-1 with TRBJ2-3; D uncertain. This chain's CDR3 is CASSLGHHSTDTQYF. The CDR3 bases are TGCGCCAGCAGCTTGGGACACCACAGTACAGATACGCAGTATTTT.